This TCR beta chain was profiled in a study of shared clonotypes between healthy human individuals. Overall study findings and caveats: Of the naive CD4 clonotypes, approximately 5% were shared across a handful of donors.

Genomic DNA belonging to each subset was distributed in equal measure over several immunoSEQ plates. Original processing methods: Owing to the provision of junction-only sequences devoid of quality scores by immunoSEQ, filtering differed. The data were produced by immunoSEQ multiplex PCR, yet TCRdb's version contains in-frame clones alone and is incomplete. V, J and clone size are those of that table, while D and trimming were read from the DNA. The data hold roughly 2 million clones, with almost 96% observed a single time. CD4+ cells yielded CD45RA+ naive and CD45RA-negative memory subsets. Turning to this clone: The antigen is undetermined.

The V gene's germline CDR1 is KGHSH and CDR2 LQKENI. The CDR3 loop spans 16 amino acids. The ends were cut back, 2 bases at V and 2 bases at J, with 13 bases in the middle. The receptor's source is a man aged 18 to 29 in good health. Material for sequencing was naive CD4+ T cells sorted from blood. Noted subset: CD45RA+ positively selected. The chain joins TRBV18 to TRBJ1-5, with TRBD1 as a possible D gene (6 bases). CDR3: CASSPTTGKRNQPQHF. CDR3 nucleotides: TGTGCCAGCTCACCAACAACAGGGAAGCGCAATCAGCCCCAGCATTTT.